The 22 T cell receptor beta chains listed next were all sequenced from one sample in a study of Graves' ophthalmopathy and Graves' hyperthyroidism. TCR beta CDR3 amplification used RNA transcripts. Scientists carried out first-round RT-PCR using HTBI primers and then a second-round multiplex PCR. TCRdb processed the multiplex PCR reads anew with MiXCR; each CDR3 protein has one entry. The profile shows about 170,000 distinct CDR3 sequences, approximately 40% of them singletons. Sequenced: peripheral blood. The receptors come from a woman between 40 and 55 years old with Graves' ophthalmopathy.

This clonotype appeared many times. The chain uses TRBV6-1 and TRBJ2-7; D might be TRBD1 (5 bases). Trimming removed 3 bases from V and 0 bases from J, with 12 bases in between. The CDR3 is 15 residues long. Germline CDR1 reads MNHNS; CDR2 reads SASEGT. CDR3 in DNA: TGTGCCAGCAGTGACAGCCACAGGAACTCCTACGAGCAGTACTTC. This gives the protein CASSDSHRNSYEQYF.

This CDR3 reads CASTRDRTVGIQYF. The CDR3 bases are TGTGCCAGCACCCGAGACAGGACAGTTGGCATTCAGTACTTC. The J gene is TRBJ2-4, the V gene TRBV11-2, with D perhaps matching TRBD1 (6 bases). Germline CDR1 SGHAT, CDR2 FQNNGV. Between the trimmed V and J ends, which lost 7 bases and 9 bases, there was a span of 19 bases. The CDR3 contains 14 residues.

This clonotype occurred many times. This rearrangement joins TRBV6-5 to TRBJ2-2, with D maybe TRBD2 (5 bases). Germline CDR1 MNHEY, CDR2 SVGAGI. CDR3 size: 14 residues. The germline V and J ends were trimmed by 4 bases and 5 bases, with 11 bases remaining between them. CDR3 region: CASSSDYGTGELFF. The CDR3 bases are TGTGCCAGCAGTTCCGACTATGGTACCGGGGAGCTGTTTTTT.

The sample holds many counts of this clonotype. The rearrangement joins TRBV13 to TRBJ1-5; maybe TRBD1 (6 bases). Per germline, CDR1 PRHDT and CDR2 FYEKMQ (reference sequence). Between the trimmed V and J ends, which lost 5 bases and 7 bases, there was a span of 15 bases. This CDR3 comprises 14 residues. CDR3 sequence: CASSRGGRQQPQHF. In nucleotides, the CDR3 is TGTGCCAGCAGCAGGGGGGGCAGGCAACAGCCCCAGCATTTT.

Ten or more counts support this clonotype. The genes are TRBV6-5 and TRBJ1-2; tentative D call: TRBD1 (5 bases). Germline V gene lookup returns CDR1 MNHEY and CDR2 SVGAGI. CDR3 length equals 14 residues. V lost 5 bases and J lost 3, with 13 bases in between. Here the CDR3 reads CASSPRDGDYGYTF. CDR3 DNA: TGTGCCAGCAGTCCCCGGGACGGCGACTATGGCTACACCTTC.

CDR3: CASIQMGAEAFF. The CDR3 region has the DNA TGTGCCAGCATCCAGATGGGGGCTGAAGCTTTCTTT. This chain uses TRBV6-1 with TRBJ1-1; a weak D match, TRBD1 (5 bases). Trimming shortened V by 7 bases and J by 6 bases, and 12 bases separated the two germline ends. CDR1 is MNHNS, CDR2 SASEGT, per germline. The CDR3 covers 12 residues.

This clonotype appeared many times. The genes are TRBV12-3 or TRBV12-4 and TRBJ2-2, with D perhaps matching TRBD2 (7 bases). Trimming took off 0 bases at V and 4 bases at J, with 12 bases between the two ends. CDR3 length equals 16 residues. The CDR3: CASSLAGGRGTGELFF. The CDR3 nucleotides are TGTGCCAGCAGTTTAGCGGGGGGGCGAGGCACCGGGGAGCTGTTTTTT.

This clonotype was recorded many times. The chain links TRBV11-2 to TRBJ2-5, with 7 bases aligning to TRBD2. This CDR3 is 15 amino acids long. The germline gives CDR1 SGHAT, CDR2 FQNNGV. Trimming cost V 6 bases and J 7 bases; bases outside gene matches: 14. CDR3 coding DNA: TGTGCCAGCAGTCCCGTGGCGGGGGACCTGGGGACCCAGTACTTC. Protein sequence: CASSPVAGDLGTQYF.

This rearrangement joins TRBV6-1 to TRBJ2-5; 7 nucleotides agree with TRBD2. This CDR3 spans 16 amino acids. Germline CDR1 MNHNS, CDR2 SASEGT. The V gene end was trimmed by 2 bases and the J gene end by 5 bases; junction bases not matched to a gene: 11. The CDR3 sequence is CASSETPRTRSETQYF. As DNA, the CDR3 is TGTGCCAGCAGTGAAACCCCTAGGACTAGGAGTGAGACCCAGTACTTC.

Ten or more counts support this clonotype. CDR3 in amino acids: CASSTGAVANYGYTF. CDR3 coding DNA: TGTGCCAGTAGCACAGGGGCAGTGGCTAACTATGGCTACACCTTC. The chain uses TRBV19 and TRBJ1-2; 7 nucleotides line up with TRBD1. Losses at the gene ends were 6 bases for V and 0 bases for J; bases not matched to a gene: 7. The CDR3 extends over 15 amino acids. Per germline, CDR1 LNHDA and CDR2 SQIVND (reference sequence).

This clonotype was seen repeatedly, ten times or more. The rearrangement joins TRBV5-1 to TRBJ1-1; D ambiguous. Germline V gives CDR1 SGHRS, CDR2 YFSETQ. Deletions cut 0 bases from V and 1 base from J, with 13 bases between. The CDR3 sequence is 16 residues long. In DNA, the CDR3 is TGCGCCAGCAGCTTGGTGGCTTTCGGGGAGAACACTGAAGCTTTCTTT. This translates into CASSLVAFGENTEAFF.

This clonotype was seen ten or more times. J is TRBJ1-1 and V is TRBV2; D not resolved. The CDR3 has 13 amino acids. The germline V gene encodes CDR1 SNHLY and CDR2 FYNNEI. The V gene lost 4 bases and the J gene lost 0 bases, with 6 bases spanning the gap. The CDR3 spells CASSVRMNTEAFF. The CDR3 DNA follows: TGTGCCAGCAGTGTACGGATGAACACTGAAGCTTTCTTT.

This clonotype was counted ten times or more. The chain has TRBV6-2 or TRBV6-3 and TRBJ1-5; tentative D call: TRBD1 (6 bases). The CDR3 has 12 amino acids. Germline CDR1 MNHEY, CDR2 SVGEGT. The ends were cut back, 8 bases at V and 4 bases at J, with 9 bases in the middle. CDR3 region: CASGQGNQPQHF. The CDR3 DNA reads as TGTGCCAGCGGTCAGGGGAATCAGCCCCAGCATTTT.

This clonotype was seen repeatedly, ten times or more. The CDR3 here is CAISESNLNTEAFF. CDR3 bases: TGTGCCATCAGTGAGTCGAATTTGAACACTGAAGCTTTCTTT. The genes are TRBV10-3 and TRBJ1-1; D unclear. This CDR3 has 14 amino acids. Germline CDR1 ENHRY, CDR2 SYGVKD. V gave up 0 bases and J gave up 0 bases, with 5 bases separating them.

This clonotype was recorded many times. This chain joins TRBV10-3 and TRBJ2-4; 10 positions match TRBD1. Trimming at V came to 3 bases and at J to 6 bases, leaving 8 bases not matched to a gene. Germline V gives CDR1 ENHRY, CDR2 SYGVKD. CDR3 length equals 16 residues. CDR3 in amino acids: CAISDTGTGVINIQYF. The CDR3 DNA reads as TGTGCCATCAGTGACACCGGGACAGGGGTTATAAACATTCAGTACTTC.

Only one count was recorded for this clonotype. The chain has TRBV6-1 and TRBJ2-2; 8 nucleotides match TRBD2. J lost 8 bases, V lost 6 bases, and 5 bases had no gene match. CDR1 and CDR2 (germline): MNHNS, SASEGT. The CDR3 sequence is 13 residues long. The CDR3 region has the DNA TGTGCCAGCAGCCACGGGGGGGCAGGGGAGCTGTTTTTT. Translated: CASSHGGAGELFF.

This clonotype was seen repeatedly, ten times or more. The chain couples TRBV6-5 to TRBJ1-6; the D gene is possibly TRBD1 (5 bases). Per germline, CDR1 MNHEY and CDR2 SVGAGI. This CDR3 comprises 14 residues. Deletions cut 6 bases from V and 7 bases from J, with 13 bases between. Written as DNA, the CDR3 is TGTGCCAGCAGGGGGGTCATCGTGAATTCACCCCTCCACTTT. This gives the protein CASRGVIVNSPLHF.

There are many counts of this clonotype. The chain couples TRBV29-1 to TRBJ1-1, with D unclear. Trimming removed 7 bases at V and 2 bases at J, with 11 bases between. The CDR3 is 12 amino acids. Germline CDR1 is SQVTM and CDR2 is ANQGSEA. This CDR3 reads CSADSINTEAFF. The CDR3 nucleotides read TGCAGCGCAGACTCGATCAACACTGAAGCTTTCTTT.

This clonotype was counted many times. The rearrangement uses TRBV7-8 and TRBJ1-3; D is perhaps TRBD1 (6 bases). Germline V gene sequence: CDR1 SGHVS, CDR2 FQNEAQ. Between the trimmed V and J ends, which lost 5 bases and 2 bases, there was a span of 13 bases. The CDR3 covers 15 residues. The DNA for the CDR3 is TGTGCCAGCAGCCCAGGGGAGTCCGCTGGAAACACCATATATTTT. Protein sequence: CASSPGESAGNTIYF.

This clonotype was recorded many times. V gene TRBV7-2 combines with J gene TRBJ1-5; unclear D gene. The CDR3 totals 13 residues. Between the trimmed V and J ends, which lost 5 bases and 0 bases, there was a span of 5 bases. Germline V gene data show CDR1 as SGHTA and CDR2 as FQGNSA. DNA for the CDR3: TGTGCCAGCAGCCGTTATAGCAATCAGCCCCAGCATTTT. Its protein product is CASSRYSNQPQHF.

The chain carries TRBV18 and TRBJ1-6; D is ambiguous. The CDR3 is made up of 14 amino acids. The germline V and J ends were trimmed by 1 base and 7 bases, with 8 bases remaining between them. CDR1 is KGHSH and CDR2 is LQKENI in the germline V gene. The CDR3 DNA follows: TGTGCCAGCTCACCACGGGAGGGCAATTCACCCCTCCACTTT. Translating gives CASSPREGNSPLHF.

This clonotype was seen at least ten times. V usage is TRBV3-1 and J usage is TRBJ2-7, with TRBD2 identical over 12 bases. In germline, CDR1 is LGHDT, CDR2 YNNKEL (reference sequence). Losses at the gene ends were 7 bases for V and 0 bases for J; bases not matched to a gene: 10. The CDR3 runs 17 residues. CDR3 nucleotides: TGTGCCAGCACACCGGGACTAGCGGGTGGAAGCTCCTACGAGCAGTACTTC. Encoded protein: CASTPGLAGGSSYEQYF.